This T cell receptor beta chain was identified in a study of somatic mutations in cytotoxic T cells in rheumatoid arthritis. Study summary: Among the T-cell populations stained with V beta antibodies, some were separated by flow sorting at nearly 100% purity, including V beta1+ cells whose TCRB was sequenced. Findings and caveats of the study: CD8+ T cells showed clonality that did not differ significantly between patients with rheumatoid arthritis and age-matched healthy controls. Slight TRBV07 underrepresentation in rheumatoid arthritis patients went unadjusted for multiple comparisons.

Germline CDR1 reads SGHTA; CDR2 reads FQGNSA. Trimming left V 6 bases short and J 3 bases short, with 12 bases between. The CDR3 loop spans 13 amino acids. Measured with immunoSEQ multiplex PCR; TCRdb has only the in-frame clones, and not every one. The sample lists some 6,700 clones; around 72% were seen once. With regard to this clone: Its cognate antigen is unknown.

The chain uses TRBV7-2 and TRBJ2-7; D is unclear. The TCR was taken from an older woman in good health. The sequencing sample was made of CD8+ T cells sorted from blood. CDR3 coding DNA: TGTGCCAGCAGACCGACTCCAAGCTACGAGCAGTACTTC. Translation gives CASRPTPSYEQYF.